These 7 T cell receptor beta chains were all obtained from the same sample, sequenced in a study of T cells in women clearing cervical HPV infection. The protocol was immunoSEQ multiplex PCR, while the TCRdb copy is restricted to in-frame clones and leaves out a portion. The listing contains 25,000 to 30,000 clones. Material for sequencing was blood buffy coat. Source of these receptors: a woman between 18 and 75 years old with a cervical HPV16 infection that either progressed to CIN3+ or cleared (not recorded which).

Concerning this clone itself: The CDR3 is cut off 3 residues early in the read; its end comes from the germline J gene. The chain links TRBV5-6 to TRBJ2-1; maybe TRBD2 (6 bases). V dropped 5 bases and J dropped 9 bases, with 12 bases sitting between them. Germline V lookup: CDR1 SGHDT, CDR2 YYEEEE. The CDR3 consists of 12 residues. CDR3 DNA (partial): TGTGCCAGCAGTATAATAGCGGCTGAG. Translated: CASSIIAAE. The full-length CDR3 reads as CASSIIAAEQFF.

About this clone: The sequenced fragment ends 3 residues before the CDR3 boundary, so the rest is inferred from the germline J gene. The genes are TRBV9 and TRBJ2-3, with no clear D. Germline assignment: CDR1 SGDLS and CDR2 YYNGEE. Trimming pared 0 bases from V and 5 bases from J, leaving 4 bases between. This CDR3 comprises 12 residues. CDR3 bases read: TGTGCCAGCAGCGTAGATAAAGATACG. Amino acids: CASSVDKDT. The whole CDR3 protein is CASSVDKDTQYF. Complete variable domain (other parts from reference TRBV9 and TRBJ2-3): DSGVTQTPKHLITATGQRVTLRCSPRSGDLSVYWYQQSLDQGLQFLIQYYNGEERAKGNILERFSAQQFPDLHSELNLSSLELGDSALYFCASSVDKDTQYFGPGTRLTVL.

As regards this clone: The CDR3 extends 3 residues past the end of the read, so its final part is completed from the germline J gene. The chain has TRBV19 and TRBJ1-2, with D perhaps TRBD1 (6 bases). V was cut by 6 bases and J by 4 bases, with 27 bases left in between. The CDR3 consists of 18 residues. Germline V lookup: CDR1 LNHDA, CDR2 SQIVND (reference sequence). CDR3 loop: CASRKETGFRRLGYGYTF. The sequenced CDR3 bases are TGTGCCAGTAGGAAGGAGACAGGTTTTCGGAGGCTCGGCTATGGC.

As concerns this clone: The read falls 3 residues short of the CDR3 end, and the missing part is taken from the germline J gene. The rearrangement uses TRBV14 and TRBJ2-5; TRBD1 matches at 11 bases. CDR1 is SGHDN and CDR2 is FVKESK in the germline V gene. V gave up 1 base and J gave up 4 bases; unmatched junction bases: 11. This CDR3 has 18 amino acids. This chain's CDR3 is CASSQVPPRDRGGETQYF. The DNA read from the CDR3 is TGTGCCAGCAGCCAAGTCCCCCCCCGGGACAGGGGGGGAGAGACC.

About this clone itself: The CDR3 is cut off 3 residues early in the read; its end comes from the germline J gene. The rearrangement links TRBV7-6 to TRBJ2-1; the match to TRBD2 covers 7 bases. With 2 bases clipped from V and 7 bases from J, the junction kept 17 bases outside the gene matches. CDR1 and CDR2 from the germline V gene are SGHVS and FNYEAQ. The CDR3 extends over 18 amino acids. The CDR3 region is CASSLTPRLGGFHNEQFF. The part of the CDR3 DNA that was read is TGTGCCAGCAGCTTAACCCCACGTCTGGGGGGGTTTCATAATGAG.

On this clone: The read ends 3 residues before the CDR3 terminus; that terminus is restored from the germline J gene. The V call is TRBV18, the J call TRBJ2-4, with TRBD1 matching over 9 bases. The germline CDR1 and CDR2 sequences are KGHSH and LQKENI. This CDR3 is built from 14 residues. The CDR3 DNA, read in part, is TGTGCCAGCTCCACGCGAGGGACAGGGTCTGAT. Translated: CASSTRGTGSD. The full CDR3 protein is CASSTRGTGSDQYF.

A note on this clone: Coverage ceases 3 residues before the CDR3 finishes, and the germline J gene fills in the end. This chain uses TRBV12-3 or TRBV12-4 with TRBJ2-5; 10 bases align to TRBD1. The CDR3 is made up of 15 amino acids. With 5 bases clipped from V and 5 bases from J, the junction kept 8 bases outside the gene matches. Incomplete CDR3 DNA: TGTGCCAGCAGTCCAATGACAGGGGGCTTGGAGACC. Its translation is CASSPMTGGLET. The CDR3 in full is CASSPMTGGLETQYF.